These 24 T cell receptor beta chains share one sample of origin, sequenced in a study of a mutant IDH1 vaccine in newly diagnosed glioma. The antigens for these receptors are not known. Profiled with immunoSEQ multiplex PCR; TCRdb holds only in-frame clones, not every one. The sample includes about 45,000 clones, approximately 92% of them seen just once. Noted time point: week 35, safety follow-up. Every vaccination contained 300 ug of the mutant IDH1 20-mer peptide and was paired with topical imiquimod. The sample was PBMCs, taken from a glioma patient whose treatment included an IDH1 peptide vaccine. The receptor set was obtained from a man aged 45-65 years with glioma.

The chain employs TRBV18 and TRBJ2-7, with 7 bases fitting TRBD1. J gave up 2 bases and V 5 bases, and 6 bases lay outside the gene matches. Germline-derived CDR1 and CDR2 are KGHSH and LQKENI. The length of the CDR3 is 14 residues. This CDR3 is CASSSRDSPYEQYF. The DNA of the CDR3 is TGTGCCAGCTCATCCCGGGACAGCCCCTACGAGCAGTACTTC.

The rearrangement joins TRBV6-1 to TRBJ1-2; D remains unclear. The V end lost 9 bases, the J end lost 5 bases, and 7 bases lay between the germline ends. CDR3 length: 10 residues. CDR1 is MNHNS and CDR2 is SASEGT in the germline V gene. CDR3 bases: TGTGCCAGTCACAGATATGGCTACACCTTC. Amino acid sequence: CASHRYGYTF.

This CDR3 is CSVRTGSVSGANVLTF. CDR3 in DNA: TGCAGCGTACGGACAGGGTCCGTCTCTGGGGCCAACGTCCTGACTTTC. The chain recombines TRBV29-1 with TRBJ2-6; 8 positions match TRBD1. CDR3 length: 16 amino acids. Per germline, CDR1 SQVTM and CDR2 ANQGSEA. Trimming cost V 6 bases and J 0 bases; bases outside gene matches: 7.

The rearrangement uses TRBV10-3 and TRBJ2-7; 16 bases line up with TRBD2. V was pared by 6 bases and J by 7 bases, with 9 bases of the junction left unmatched. Germline CDR1 reads ENHRY; CDR2 reads SYGVKD. The CDR3 loop spans 16 amino acids. CDR3 coding DNA: TGTGCCATCAGGGTAGGGACTAGCGGGGGGGCTGGAGAGCAGTACTTC. It encodes CAIRVGTSGGAGEQYF.

This CDR3 reads CSVEGGHLAKNIQYF. The DNA of the CDR3 is TGCAGCGTTGAAGGTGGACATTTAGCCAAAAACATTCAGTACTTC. The genes are TRBV29-1 and TRBJ2-4; a weak D match, TRBD1 (5 bases). The germline V gene encodes CDR1 SQVTM and CDR2 ANQGSEA. CDR3 length: 15 amino acids. V dropped 1 base and J dropped 0 bases, with 10 bases sitting between them.

The chain recombines TRBV6-1 with TRBJ2-7, with D perhaps assigned TRBD1 or TRBD2 (5 bases each). Trimming took off 3 bases at V and 0 bases at J, with 15 bases between the two ends. The CDR3 is 16 residues long. Germline CDR1 reads MNHNS; CDR2 reads SASEGT. The CDR3 loop is CASSDIGASSSYEQYF. The CDR3 nucleotides are TGTGCCAGCAGTGACATCGGGGCCTCGAGCTCCTACGAGCAGTACTTC.

This chain connects TRBV27 to TRBJ1-4; a weak D match, TRBD1 (6 bases). The CDR3 has 15 amino acids. With 4 bases removed from V and 8 bases from J, the gap between germline ends came to 17 bases. Germline assignment: CDR1 MNHEY and CDR2 SMNVEV (reference sequence). The CDR3 DNA follows: TGTGCCAGCAGTTCCCCTCAGGGGATTGGCGAAAAACTGTTTTTT. Translating gives CASSSPQGIGEKLFF.

This chain uses TRBV29-1 with TRBJ2-1; 7 bases align to TRBD2. Germline lookup yields CDR1 SQVTM and CDR2 ANQGSEA. Trimming removed 5 bases from V and 2 bases from J; junction bases left unmatched: 6. The CDR3 has 14 residues. The DNA of the CDR3 is TGCAGCGTTTCCCTAGCGGAAACCTACAATGAGCAGTTCTTC. Protein product: CSVSLAETYNEQFF.

The chain combines TRBV7-9 with TRBJ2-7; weak D call: TRBD2 (6 bases). V was clipped by 4 bases and J by 0 bases, with 16 bases between them. CDR3 length: 16 amino acids. The V gene's germline CDR1 is SEHNR and CDR2 FQNEAQ (reference sequence). The CDR3 nucleotides read TGTGCCAGCAGCTCCACTTTGGCGGGGAGCTCCTACGAGCAGTACTTC. Protein: CASSSTLAGSSYEQYF.

The chain combines TRBV5-1 with TRBJ1-3; 8 nucleotides line up with TRBD1. CDR3 length: 16 residues. With 4 bases clipped from V and 0 bases from J, the junction kept 6 bases outside the gene matches. Germline-derived CDR1 and CDR2 are SGHRS and YFSETQ. For the CDR3, the DNA is TGCGCCAGCAGCCCCTTACAGGGGGGCTCTGGAAACACCATATATTTT. Translating gives CASSPLQGGSGNTIYF.

J is TRBJ1-6 and V is TRBV28, with 7 bases matching TRBD1. Germline trimming cut 2 bases from V and 0 bases from J; bases unmatched to any gene: 4. CDR1 is MDHEN and CDR2 is SYDVKM in the germline V gene. CDR3 length equals 17 residues. The CDR3 bases are TGTGCCAGCAGTTTACGGACAGGTAGCTCCTATAATTCACCCCTCCACTTT. It translates to CASSLRTGSSYNSPLHF. Complete variable domain (other parts from reference TRBV28 and TRBJ1-6): DVKVTQSSRYLVKRTGEKVFLECVQDMDHENMFWYRQDPGLGLRLIYFSYDVKMKEKGDIPEGYSVSREKKERFSLILESASTNQTSMYLCASSLRTGSSYNSPLHFGNGTRLTVT.

The rearrangement joins TRBV6-5 to TRBJ2-3, with a possible D match to TRBD1 (6 bases). CDR3 length: 14 residues. Germline V gives CDR1 MNHEY, CDR2 SVGAGI. The germline V and J ends were trimmed by 0 bases and 5 bases, with 9 bases remaining between them. This chain's CDR3 is CASSYSKGGDTQYF. CDR3 in DNA: TGTGCCAGCAGTTACTCGAAAGGGGGAGATACGCAGTATTTT.

This chain uses TRBV15 with TRBJ2-5, with D perhaps TRBD1 or TRBD2 (5 bases each). CDR3 length: 15 amino acids. V was pared by 1 base and J by 3 bases, with 12 bases between. Germline V gene data show CDR1 as LNHNV and CDR2 as YYDKDF (reference sequence). CDR3 DNA: TGTGCCACCAGCAGAGTAGGGGACCAGAAAGAGACCCAGTACTTC. This translates into CATSRVGDQKETQYF.

The V gene is TRBV28, the J gene TRBJ2-5; TRBD1 aligns across 7 bases. The V and J ends lost 7 bases and 2 bases, in that order; junction bases with no gene match: 4. Germline assignment: CDR1 MDHEN and CDR2 SYDVKM. This CDR3 has 13 amino acids. The CDR3 here is CASKGAIQETQYF. The CDR3 nucleotides are TGTGCCAGCAAGGGGGCAATACAAGAGACCCAGTACTTC. Variable domain in full (rest from reference TRBV28 and TRBJ2-5): DVKVTQSSRYLVKRTGEKVFLECVQDMDHENMFWYRQDPGLGLRLIYFSYDVKMKEKGDIPEGYSVSREKKERFSLILESASTNQTSMYLCASKGAIQETQYFGPGTRLLVL.

The gene calls are TRBV6-5 and TRBJ2-5; D gene uncertain. With the DNA end fitting TRBJ2-7 better, the J assignment may be wrong. Per germline, CDR1 MNHEY and CDR2 SVGAGI. The CDR3 covers 13 residues. In nucleotides, the CDR3 is TGTGCCAGCAGTAGGCAGGTGCGCTACGAGCAGTACTTC. Translation: CASSRQVRYEQYF.

This clone was recorded once. The chain combines TRBV7-2 with TRBJ2-4; no clear D. V lost 0 bases to trimming and J lost 6 bases, with 9 bases between them. This CDR3 has 14 amino acids. CDR1 SGHTA and CDR2 FQGNSA come from the germline V gene. CDR3 region: CASSLAHMGNIQYF. The CDR3 coding sequence is TGTGCCAGCAGCTTAGCCCACATGGGAAACATTCAGTACTTC.

The CDR3: CASSTSRSKNIQYF. The CDR3 DNA reads as TGTGCCAGCTCGACGTCCCGATCCAAAAACATTCAGTACTTC. The rearrangement links TRBV25-1 to TRBJ2-4; D remains ambiguous. Trimming removed 8 bases at V and 2 bases at J, with 13 bases between. Germline V gene data show CDR1 as MGHDK and CDR2 as SYGVNS. The CDR3 loop spans 14 amino acids.

This chain joins TRBV13 and TRBJ2-5; weak D call: TRBD1 (6 bases). The V end was cut by 3 bases, the J end by 2 bases, with 7 bases between. The CDR3 is made up of 13 amino acids. In germline, CDR1 is PRHDT, CDR2 FYEKMQ (reference sequence). CDR3 sequence reads: CASSFRGQETQYF. In DNA form, the CDR3 reads TGTGCCAGCAGCTTTAGGGGGCAAGAGACCCAGTACTTC.

V usage is TRBV5-1 and J usage is TRBJ2-7; TRBD1 matches 8 bases. The CDR3 length is 15 residues. The germline gives CDR1 SGHRS, CDR2 YFSETQ. V lost 4 bases, J lost 1 base, and 7 bases stayed unmatched. The CDR3 nucleotides read TGCGCCAGCAGCGGACAGGGTCATAGTTCCTACGAGCAGTACTTC. This encodes CASSGQGHSSYEQYF. The full variable domain, in which reference TRBV5-1 and TRBJ2-7 provide the parts outside the CDR3, is KAGVTQTPRYLIKTRGQQVTLSCSPISGHRSVSWYQQTPGQGLQFLFEYFSETQRNKGNFPGRFSGRQFSNSRSEMNVSTLELGDSALYLCASSGQGHSSYEQYFGPGTRLTVT.

This chain joins TRBV19 and TRBJ2-1, with D perhaps TRBD2 (5 bases). The germline gives CDR1 LNHDA, CDR2 SQIVND (reference sequence). Trimming pared 6 bases from V and 3 bases from J, leaving 18 bases between. The CDR3 extends over 16 amino acids. The DNA for the CDR3 is TGTGCCAGTAGCCGTGAGGGATCAAGGGTCTACAATGAGCAGTTCTTC. Its translation is CASSREGSRVYNEQFF.

CDR3 residues: CASRPTGGYQPQHF. For the CDR3, the DNA is TGTGCCAGCAGACCCACAGGGGGCTATCAGCCCCAGCATTTT. J is TRBJ1-5 and V is TRBV27; 9 positions match TRBD1. The CDR3 runs to 14 residues. Per the germline V gene, CDR1 is MNHEY and CDR2 is SMNVEV (reference sequence). V dropped 6 bases and J dropped 5; count of bases not matched to a gene: 5.

The chain uses TRBV18 and TRBJ2-7; TRBD1 matches 9 bases. CDR3 length: 13 residues. The germline gives CDR1 KGHSH, CDR2 LQKENI. V trimming: 4 bases; J trimming: 7 bases; junction bases outside the gene matches: 5. As DNA, the CDR3 is TGTGCCAGCTCACTACAGGGGGCGCAAGAGCAGTACTTC. This sequence encodes CASSLQGAQEQYF.

This sequence joins TRBV29-1 and TRBJ2-7, with D hard to call. CDR1 and CDR2 (germline): SQVTM, ANQGSEA. The CDR3 spans 11 residues. V was trimmed by 1 base and J by 4 bases, leaving 5 bases between them. CDR3 bases: TGCAGCGTTGAAGGGCAGTACGAGCAGTACTTC. Protein sequence: CSVEGQYEQYF.

This sequence joins TRBV10-2 and TRBJ2-7; the match to TRBD2 covers 15 bases. The CDR3 has 14 amino acids. Losses at the gene ends were 6 bases for V and 6 bases for J; bases not matched to a gene: 3. The germline gives CDR1 WSHSY, CDR2 SAAADI. DNA for the CDR3: TGCGCCAGCAGGGAGGGACTAGCGGGAGGCGAGCAGTACTTC. Translation gives CASREGLAGGEQYF.